This T cell receptor (beta chain) originates from a study of T-cell reconstitution after alpha-beta-depleted transplantation in children. Study results and caveats: When one year had passed after transplant, most T-cell counts and diversity came from newly produced T cells. After transplant, high TCRbeta diversity at day 60 in some patients arose from surviving recipient T cells and thymic progenitors. In patients about two months after transplant, alpha-beta T cells reportedly arose from several hundred expanded graft clones.

The V and J ends lost 3 bases and 6 bases respectively, with 12 bases between them. CDR3 size: 14 residues. Germline V gene sequence: CDR1 LNHDA, CDR2 SQIVND (reference sequence). Unique molecular identifiers featured in how the TCRbeta library was prepared. TCRdb ran MiXCR on the PCR reads and lists one entry per CDR3 protein. The sample contains fewer than 550,000 distinct CDR3 sequences, over 9.5% of which appear only once. This clonotype was seen many times. Its target is unknown. The chain is built from TRBV19 and TRBJ2-4; D unresolved. The sequence came from a child aged 2 to 9 with inherited bone marrow failure, due to receive a stem cell transplant. The sample here was PBMCs, taken before TCRalphabeta/CD19-depleted stem cell transplant. The CDR3 sequence is CASSIQVLVNIQYF. CDR3 nucleotides: TGTGCCAGTAGTATTCAAGTTCTGGTAAACATTCAGTACTTC.